What follows are 10 T cell receptor beta chains derived from one specimen sequenced in a study of cytomegalovirus exposure and HLA in healthy donors. Primers: 60 Vbeta forward and 13 Jbeta reverse. Assay: immunoSEQ multiplex PCR; the TCRdb copy retains only in-frame clones and omits some. The sample shows some 150,000 clones, roughly 80% of them seen only once. Specimen: PBMCs. These receptors came from a female donor in good health and CMV-seronegative.

The chain carries TRBV30 and TRBJ1-1; no reliable D call. V shed 5 bases and J shed 7 bases, with 14 bases lying between them. This CDR3 region has 12 residues. From germline, CDR1 is GTSNPN and CDR2 SVGIG (reference sequence). The DNA for the CDR3 is TGTGCCTGGTGGGTCCCCGGGGTTGAAGCTTTCTTT. Translated, it gives CAWWVPGVEAFF.

The chain recombines TRBV28 with TRBJ2-3; D is unclear. CDR3 length: 14 amino acids. Trimming removed 2 bases from V and 4 bases from J, with 10 bases in between. Per the germline V gene, CDR1 is MDHEN and CDR2 is SYDVKM. The CDR3: CASSLRLTPDTQYF. CDR3 bases: TGTGCCAGCAGTTTAAGGCTGACACCAGATACGCAGTATTTT.

The J gene is TRBJ2-4, the V gene TRBV5-1; D may be TRBD1 (6 bases). V lost 0 bases and J 10 bases, leaving 8 bases between the germline ends. Germline lookup yields CDR1 SGHRS and CDR2 YFSETQ. There are 12 residues in the CDR3. The chain's CDR3 is CASSLEGEIQYF. In DNA, the CDR3 is TGCGCCAGCAGCTTGGAGGGGGAGATTCAGTACTTC.

The chain couples TRBV27 to TRBJ2-7; TRBD2 aligns across 12 bases. Germline lookup yields CDR1 MNHEY and CDR2 SMNVEV (reference sequence). Trimming at V came to 5 bases and at J to 4 bases, leaving 6 bases not matched to a gene. This CDR3 has 15 residues. The CDR3 reads CASSPLLAGGYEQYF. The CDR3 DNA is TGTGCCAGCAGTCCCCTACTAGCGGGAGGATACGAGCAGTACTTC.

This chain links TRBV2 with TRBJ2-3, with 9 bases fitting TRBD1. The germline gives CDR1 SNHLY, CDR2 FYNNEI. The ends lost 5 bases at V and 3 bases at J; junction bases unmatched: 6. The CDR3 is made up of 15 amino acids. The CDR3 spells CASSRGDRETDTQYF. CDR3 DNA: TGTGCCAGCAGTAGGGGGGACAGGGAAACAGATACGCAGTATTTT. Filled out from reference TRBV2 and TRBJ2-3, the complete variable domain reads EPEVTQTPSHQVTQMGQEVILRCVPISNHLYFYWYRQILGQKVEFLVSFYNNEISEKSEIFDDQFSVERPDGSNFTLKIRSTKLEDSAMYFCASSRGDRETDTQYFGPGTRLTVL.

This clone was counted a few times. The DNA of the CDR3 is TGTGCCAGCAGAGCCCAAGACAGGGACAGGCAGCCCCAGCATTTT. As protein: CASRAQDRDRQPQHF. V and J are TRBV6-6 and TRBJ1-5; 8 bases are shared with TRBD1. The CDR3 runs to 15 residues. J lost 7 bases, V lost 6 bases, and 11 bases had no gene match. The germline gives CDR1 MNHNY, CDR2 SVGAGI (reference sequence).

The V and J genes are TRBV11-1 and TRBJ2-5, with D unclear. V lost 4 bases to trimming and J lost 3 bases, with 12 bases between them. CDR1 and CDR2 from the germline V gene are SGHAT and FQDESV (reference sequence). The CDR3 extends over 14 amino acids. The CDR3 reads CASSSQLAEETQYF. The CDR3, as DNA: TGTGCCAGCAGCTCCCAGCTTGCGGAAGAGACCCAGTACTTC.

This chain connects TRBV27 to TRBJ2-7; TRBD1 is a possible D gene (5 bases). With 0 bases removed from V and 4 bases from J, the gap between germline ends came to 19 bases. The germline gives CDR1 MNHEY, CDR2 SMNVEV (reference sequence). CDR3 length: 17 residues. DNA for the CDR3: TGTGCCAGCAGTTTATCGGGCCAGGGCCAGAGTCTATACGAGCAGTACTTC. Translation gives CASSLSGQGQSLYEQYF.

This chain uses TRBV6-1 with TRBJ2-1, with 7 positions matching TRBD2. Germline V gives CDR1 MNHNS, CDR2 SASEGT. The J segment lost 7 bases and the V segment lost 7 bases, leaving 13 bases of the junction unmatched. This CDR3 contains 15 residues. The CDR3 region has the DNA TGTGCCAGCACTCCAGGGAGGGGTGCGGGGAATGAGCAGTTCTTC. It codes for CASTPGRGAGNEQFF.

The genes are TRBV18 and TRBJ1-1; D ambiguous. V gave up 4 bases and J gave up 1 base, with 10 bases separating them. The CDR3 covers 14 residues. CDR1 is KGHSH and CDR2 is LQKENI in the germline V gene. CDR3 sequence reads: CASSREARNTEAFF. CDR3 sequence (DNA): TGTGCCAGCTCACGAGAAGCTAGGAACACTGAAGCTTTCTTT.